This T cell receptor beta chain comes out of a study of T cells in narcolepsy. Study-level background: Patients with NT1 or NT2 and healthy control donors were enrolled.

Study results and caveats: Healthy controls reportedly lacked the autoreactive clonotypes serially found in patients' blood. Autoreactive HCRT-specific and TRIB2-specific clonotypes were marked in same-patient CSF-versus-blood CD4+ comparisons.

A remark on this clone: What it binds is unknown.

Measured with immunoSEQ multiplex PCR; TCRdb has only the in-frame clones, and not every one. The sample holds more than 25,000 clones; roughly 78% are singletons and the top ten take less than 8.5%. CDR3 size: 14 residues. Germline V CDR1 and CDR2: SGHDN, FVKESK. The V gene lost 1 base and the J gene lost 0 bases, with 6 bases spanning the gap. The chain joins TRBV14 to TRBJ1-1; unclear D gene. Sequenced sample: memory (CD45RA-) CD4+ T cells from blood. The sequence was obtained from a human donor in good health. Written as DNA, the CDR3 is TGTGCCAGCAGCCAAGCCGGTATGAACACTGAAGCTTTCTTT. Protein product: CASSQAGMNTEAFF. Together with reference TRBV14 and TRBJ1-1, the CDR3 gives the full variable domain: EAGVTQFPSHSVIEKGQTVTLRCDPISGHDNLYWYRRVMGKEIKFLLHFVKESKQDESGMPNNRFLAERTGGTYSTLKVQPAELEDSGVYFCASSQAGMNTEAFFGQGTRLTVV.